This note documents a single T cell receptor beta chain sequence. TCRdb itself ran the PCR reads through MiXCR, one entry per CDR3 protein. The sample lists more than 9,500 distinct CDR3 sequences; around 48% were seen once. The sample is drawn from a study of CD4 and CD8 cells across lung adenocarcinoma regions. Germline values: CDR1 LGHDT, CDR2 YNNKEL (reference sequence). The V gene end was trimmed by 4 bases and the J gene end by 11 bases; junction bases not matched to a gene: 10. This CDR3 spans 14 amino acids. Donors had localized lung adenocarcinoma, a non-small cell lung cancer. The chain links TRBV3-1 to TRBJ1-4; TRBD1 aligns across 7 bases. Specimen: CD8+ T cells from the margin of a lung tumor. The receptor was isolated from a female donor with lung adenocarcinoma. The CD4 and CD8 labels of this study may be unreliable. CDR3 DNA sequence: TGTGCCAGCAGCCTCTCGACAGGGACCGGGAAACTGTTTTTT. It encodes CASSLSTGTGKLFF. Based on the CDR3 plus reference TRBV3-1 and TRBJ1-4, the full variable domain is DTAVSQTPKYLVTQMGNDKSIKCEQNLGHDTMYWYKQDSKKFLKIMFSYNNKELIINETVPNRFSPKSPDKAHLNLHINSLELGDSAVYFCASSLSTGTGKLFFGSGTQLSVL.